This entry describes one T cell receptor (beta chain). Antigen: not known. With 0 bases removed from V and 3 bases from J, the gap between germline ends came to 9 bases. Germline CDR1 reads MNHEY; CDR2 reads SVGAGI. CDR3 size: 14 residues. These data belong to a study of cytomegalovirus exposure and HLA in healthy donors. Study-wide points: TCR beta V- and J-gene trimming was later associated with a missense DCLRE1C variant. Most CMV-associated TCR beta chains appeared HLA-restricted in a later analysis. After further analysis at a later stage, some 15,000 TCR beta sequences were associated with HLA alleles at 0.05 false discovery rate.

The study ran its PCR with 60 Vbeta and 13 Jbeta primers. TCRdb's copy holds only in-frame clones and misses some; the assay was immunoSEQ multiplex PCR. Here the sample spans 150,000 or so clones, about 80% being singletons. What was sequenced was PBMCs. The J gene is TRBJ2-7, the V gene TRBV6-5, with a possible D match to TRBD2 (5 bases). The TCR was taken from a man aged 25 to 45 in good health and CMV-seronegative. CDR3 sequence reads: CASSYSTGNYEQYF. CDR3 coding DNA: TGTGCCAGCAGTTACTCAACGGGAAACTACGAGCAGTACTTC.